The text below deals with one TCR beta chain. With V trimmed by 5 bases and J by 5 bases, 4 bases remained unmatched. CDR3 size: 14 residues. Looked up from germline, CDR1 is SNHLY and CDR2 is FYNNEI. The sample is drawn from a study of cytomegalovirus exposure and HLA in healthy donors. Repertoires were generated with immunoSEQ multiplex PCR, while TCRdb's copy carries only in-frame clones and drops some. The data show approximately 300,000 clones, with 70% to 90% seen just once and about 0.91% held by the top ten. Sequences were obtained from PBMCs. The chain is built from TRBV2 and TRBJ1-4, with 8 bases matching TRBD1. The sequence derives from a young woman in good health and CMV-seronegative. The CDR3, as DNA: TGTGCCAGCAGTAGACGACAGGGGAATGAAAAACTGTTTTTT. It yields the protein CASSRRQGNEKLFF.